This is a list of T cell receptor beta chains from one sample in a study of cytomegalovirus exposure and HLA in healthy donors. The method was immunoSEQ multiplex PCR; TCRdb's version includes in-frame clones alone and lacks a portion of them. The data hold 110,000 to 150,000 clones, with roughly 10% observed a single time. The material sequenced was PBMCs. Receptors were obtained from a male donor in good health and CMV-seronegative. CDR3s include the opening cysteine and the closing phenylalanine or tryptophan. D genes are given only for firm matches. The size field is filled for only some rows; it gives once, few, many or a size class.

v_call	j_call	d_call	clone_size	cdr3_nt	cdr3_aa
TRBV7-9	TRBJ2-1	TRBD1	.	TGTGCCAGCAGCTTATATCTGGGACAGGGGGCACATGAGCAGTTCTTC	CASSLYLGQGAHEQFF
TRBV7-6	TRBJ2-7	TRBD1	.	TGTGCCAGCAGCTTAGGGGGACAGGGGACCTACGAGCAGTACTTC	CASSLGGQGTYEQYF
TRBV28	TRBJ1-2	TRBD1	.	TGTGCCAGCAGTCGCGACAGGGGCTACGGCTACACCTTC	CASSRDRGYGYTF
TRBV4-3	TRBJ2-1	TRBD1	.	TGCGCCAGCAGCCACGACAGGGGTCTGGCGAATGAGCAGTTCTTC	CASSHDRGLANEQFF
TRBV9	TRBJ1-6	.	few	TGTGCCAGCAGCGTAGCTAGGGAGGTGAATAATTCACCCCTCCACTTT	CASSVAREVNNSPLHF
TRBV2	TRBJ1-5	.	.	TGTGCCAGCAGTGTTGGGACTGTTTATCAGCCCCAGCATTTT	CASSVGTVYQPQHF
TRBV19	TRBJ1-1	TRBD1	few	TGTGCCAGTAGTATATCAGGGGGCGGAACTGAAGCTTTCTTT	CASSISGGGTEAFF
TRBV19	TRBJ2-3	TRBD2	.	TGTGCCAGTAGTATTGGTACTAGCGGGGTAACAGATACGCAGTATTTT	CASSIGTSGVTDTQYF
TRBV29-1	TRBJ1-1	TRBD1	.	TGCAGCGTGGAGAGACAGGGGGTTGAAGCTTTCTTT	CSVERQGVEAFF
TRBV9	TRBJ2-2	.	.	TGTGCCAGCAGCGACGTACAGGGAATTTACACCGGGGAGCTGTTTTTT	CASSDVQGIYTGELFF
TRBV4-2	TRBJ1-1	.	.	TGTGCCAGCAGCCAAGAGGGAGGATACACTGAAGCTTTCTTT	CASSQEGGYTEAFF
TRBV2	TRBJ2-7	TRBD1	.	TGTGCCAGCAGGGCCGGGACAGGGCTATCCTACGAGCAGTACTTC	CASRAGTGLSYEQYF
TRBV7-9	TRBJ1-1	.	.	TGTGCCAGCAGCTTAAGGGGATCGGACACTGAAGCTTTCTTT	CASSLRGSDTEAFF
TRBV4-1	TRBJ2-5	.	.	TGCGCCAGCAGCCTAGCAGGGTTGTACGCAGAGACCCAGTACTTC	CASSLAGLYAETQYF
TRBV29-1	TRBJ1-2	.	.	TGCAGTGTGGCGGCAGGGGATATACCATATGGCTACACCTTC	CSVAAGDIPYGYTF
TRBV7-3	TRBJ2-1	TRBD2	.	TGTGCCAGCAGCTTAGGCGGGAGCAACAATGAGCAGTTCTTC	CASSLGGSNNEQFF
TRBV7-9	TRBJ2-2	.	.	TGCGCCAGCAGTTTCGAAGCGGGTGCGAACACCGGGGAGCTGTTTTTT	CASSFEAGANTGELFF
TRBV28	TRBJ2-2	.	few	TGTGCCAGCAGTTCAACAGGGTACACCGGGGAGCTGTTTTTT	CASSSTGYTGELFF
TRBV18	TRBJ2-2	.	few	TGTGCCAGCTCACCACCGTTCCAGGGCACCGGGGAGCTGTTTTTT	CASSPPFQGTGELFF
TRBV28	TRBJ2-7	.	.	TGTGCCAGCAGTTTCTCCTATGCTCACGGGGAGCAGTACTTC	CASSFSYAHGEQYF
TRBV7-9	TRBJ2-3	TRBD1	.	TGTGCCAGCAGCCAGTCGACAGGGGCCACAGATACGCAGTATTTT	CASSQSTGATDTQYF
TRBV18	TRBJ1-1	.	.	TGTGCCAGCTCACCATCGGAGGAAGGCCCTGAAGCTTTCTTT	CASSPSEEGPEAFF
TRBV25-1	TRBJ2-5	TRBD2	.	TGTGCCAGCAGTGCCTTTAGCGGGAGGGCCCGGGAGACCCAGTACTTC	CASSAFSGRARETQYF
TRBV5-1	TRBJ2-7	.	few	TGCGCCAGCAGCTTGGCCTGGCAGGGGGCTAGCGGCAGCCCCCTCTACGAGCAGTACTTC	CASSLAWQGASGSPLYEQYF
TRBV7-2	TRBJ1-6	.	once	TGTGCCAGCAGCTTACTGGCCCCGGGGATAACAAATAATTCACCCCTCCACTTT	CASSLLAPGITNNSPLHF
TRBV9	TRBJ1-1	.	few	TGTGCCAGCACCAATAGTGCCACCACATCAGGCGAAGCTTTCTTT	CASTNSATTSGEAFF
TRBV28	TRBJ1-5	.	few	TGTGCCAGCCCCCCCCATAATCAGCCCCAGCATTTT	CASPPHNQPQHF
TRBV4-3	TRBJ2-3	.	few	TGCGCCAGCAGCCCCAGGCCGGTCACAGATACGCAGTATTTT	CASSPRPVTDTQYF
TRBV18	TRBJ2-1	.	.	TGTGCCAGCTCACCACAGCTTTCGTCCTACAATGAGCAGTTCTTC	CASSPQLSSYNEQFF
TRBV4-3	TRBJ2-1	.	.	TGCGCCAGCAGCCAAGAAAGGGGGGGGTCCTACAATGAGCAGTTCTTC	CASSQERGGSYNEQFF
TRBV7-9	TRBJ2-2	.	.	TGTGCCAGCAGCGACCGGGGGGCTGAGGGCACCGGGGAGCTGTTTTTT	CASSDRGAEGTGELFF
TRBV5-4	TRBJ2-1	TRBD2	.	TGTGCCAGCAGCTGGGGAAGGGGCGGGGGGGCCAATGAGCAGTTCTTC	CASSWGRGGGANEQFF
TRBV11-2	TRBJ1-1	.	.	TGTGCCAGCAGCTTAGATGGCAGGCCGACACGGGGCACTGAAGCTTTCTTT	CASSLDGRPTRGTEAFF
TRBV5-1	TRBJ1-2	TRBD1	few	TGCGCCAGCAAGTTTGTCCTGGGACAGGGGAATTTTGGCTATGGCTACACCTTC	CASKFVLGQGNFGYGYTF
TRBV2	TRBJ2-5	.	.	TGTGCCAGCAGTGATCCAGTCCACCAAGAGACCCAGTACTTC	CASSDPVHQETQYF
TRBV4-2	TRBJ2-4	.	few	TGTGCCAGCAGCTGGGAGAGGCAGAGAATAGCCAAAAACATTCAGTACTTC	CASSWERQRIAKNIQYF
TRBV13	TRBJ1-2	.	few	TGTGCCAGCAGCTTAGGTCTCAGTCTCTATGGCTACACCTTC	CASSLGLSLYGYTF
TRBV9	TRBJ1-1	.	.	TGTGCCAGCAGCGTAGCAGGGGTCGCCACTGAAGCTTTCTTT	CASSVAGVATEAFF
TRBV27	TRBJ2-1	.	.	TGTGCCAGCAGCCCCCGATCTGGCAGGGGCTACAATGAGCAGTTCTTC	CASSPRSGRGYNEQFF